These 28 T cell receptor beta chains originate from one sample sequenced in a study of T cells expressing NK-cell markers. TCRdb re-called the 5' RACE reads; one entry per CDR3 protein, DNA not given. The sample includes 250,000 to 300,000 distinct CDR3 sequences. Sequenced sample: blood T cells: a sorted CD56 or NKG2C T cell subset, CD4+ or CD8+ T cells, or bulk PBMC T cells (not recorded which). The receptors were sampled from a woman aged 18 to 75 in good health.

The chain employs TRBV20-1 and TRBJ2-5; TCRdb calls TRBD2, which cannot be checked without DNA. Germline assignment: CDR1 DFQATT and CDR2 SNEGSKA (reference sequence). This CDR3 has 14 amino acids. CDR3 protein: CSARLKRLQETQYF.

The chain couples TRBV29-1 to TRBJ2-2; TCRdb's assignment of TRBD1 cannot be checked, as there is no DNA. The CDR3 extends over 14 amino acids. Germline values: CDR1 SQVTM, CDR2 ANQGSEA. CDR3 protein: CSVARTGRAGELFF.

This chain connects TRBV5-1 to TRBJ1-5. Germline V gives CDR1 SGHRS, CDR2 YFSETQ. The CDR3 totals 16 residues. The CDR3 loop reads CASSLGPALAGQPQHF.

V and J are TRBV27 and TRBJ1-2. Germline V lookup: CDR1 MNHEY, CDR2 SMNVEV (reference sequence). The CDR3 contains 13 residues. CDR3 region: CASSLGPDYGYTF.

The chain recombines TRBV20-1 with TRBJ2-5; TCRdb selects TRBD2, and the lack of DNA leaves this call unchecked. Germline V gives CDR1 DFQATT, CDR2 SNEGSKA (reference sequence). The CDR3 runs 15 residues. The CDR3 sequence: CSAGRVLAGSETQYF.

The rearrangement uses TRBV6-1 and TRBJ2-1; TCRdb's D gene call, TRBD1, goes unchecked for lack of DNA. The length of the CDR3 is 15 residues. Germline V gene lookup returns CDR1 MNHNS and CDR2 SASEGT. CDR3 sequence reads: CASSTGGRPYNEQFF.

The CDR3 reads CAITDNGNEQFF. The chain has TRBV10-3 and TRBJ2-1. The CDR3 sequence is 12 residues long. CDR1 ENHRY and CDR2 SYGVKD come from the germline V gene.

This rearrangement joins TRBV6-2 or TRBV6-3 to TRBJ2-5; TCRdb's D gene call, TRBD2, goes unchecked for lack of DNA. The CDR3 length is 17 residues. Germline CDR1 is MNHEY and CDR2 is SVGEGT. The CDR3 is CASSYLRLAGGQETQYF.

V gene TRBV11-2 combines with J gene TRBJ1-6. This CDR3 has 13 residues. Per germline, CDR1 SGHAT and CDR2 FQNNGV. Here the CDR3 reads CASSFVYNSPLHF.

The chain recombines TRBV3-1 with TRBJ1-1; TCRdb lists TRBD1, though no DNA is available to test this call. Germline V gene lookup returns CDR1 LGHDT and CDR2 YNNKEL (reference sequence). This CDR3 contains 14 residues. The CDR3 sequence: CASSQIGGNTEAFF.

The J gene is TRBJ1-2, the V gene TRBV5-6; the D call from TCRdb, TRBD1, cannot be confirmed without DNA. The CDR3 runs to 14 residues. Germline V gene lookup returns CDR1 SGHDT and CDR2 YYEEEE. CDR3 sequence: CASSLVQGRQSYTF.

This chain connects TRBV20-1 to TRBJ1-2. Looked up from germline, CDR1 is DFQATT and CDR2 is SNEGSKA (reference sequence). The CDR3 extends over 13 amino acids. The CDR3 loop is CSATSLTNYGYTF.

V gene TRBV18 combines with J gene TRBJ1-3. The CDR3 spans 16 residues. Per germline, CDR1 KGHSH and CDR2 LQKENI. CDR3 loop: CASSAGIGDSGNTIYF.

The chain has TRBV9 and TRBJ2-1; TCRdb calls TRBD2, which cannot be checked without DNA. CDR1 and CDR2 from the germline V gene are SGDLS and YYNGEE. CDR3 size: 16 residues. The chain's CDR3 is CASSLTSGPSYNEQFF.

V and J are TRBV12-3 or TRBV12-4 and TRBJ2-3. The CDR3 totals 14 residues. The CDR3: CASSLSRSADTQYF.

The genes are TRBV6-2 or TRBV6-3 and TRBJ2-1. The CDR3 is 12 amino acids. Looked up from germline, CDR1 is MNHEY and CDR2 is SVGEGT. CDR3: CASSSFRYEQFF.

CDR3 loop: CAWSPDRGPGYTF. The chain joins TRBV30 to TRBJ1-2; the TCRdb D gene call, TRBD1, has no DNA to confirm it. Per the germline V gene, CDR1 is GTSNPN and CDR2 is SVGIG (reference sequence). The CDR3 is 13 residues long.

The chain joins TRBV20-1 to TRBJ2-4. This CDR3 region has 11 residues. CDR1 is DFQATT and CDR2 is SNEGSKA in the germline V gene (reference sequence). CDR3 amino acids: CSASSSNIQYF.

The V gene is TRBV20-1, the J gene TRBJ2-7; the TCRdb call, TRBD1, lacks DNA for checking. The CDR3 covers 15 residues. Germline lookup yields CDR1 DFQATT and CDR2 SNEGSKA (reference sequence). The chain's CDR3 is CSARDPQGGPYEQYF.

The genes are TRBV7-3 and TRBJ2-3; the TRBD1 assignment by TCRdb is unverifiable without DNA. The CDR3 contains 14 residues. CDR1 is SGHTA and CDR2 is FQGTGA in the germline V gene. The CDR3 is CASSQATGTDTQYF.

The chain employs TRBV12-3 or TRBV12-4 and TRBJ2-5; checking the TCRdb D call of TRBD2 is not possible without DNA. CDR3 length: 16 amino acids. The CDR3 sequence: CASSLIPLAGDETQYF.

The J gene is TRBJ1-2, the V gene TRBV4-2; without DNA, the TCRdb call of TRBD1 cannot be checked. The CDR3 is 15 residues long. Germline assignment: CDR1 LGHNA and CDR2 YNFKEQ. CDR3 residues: CASSQDLQGYYGYTF.

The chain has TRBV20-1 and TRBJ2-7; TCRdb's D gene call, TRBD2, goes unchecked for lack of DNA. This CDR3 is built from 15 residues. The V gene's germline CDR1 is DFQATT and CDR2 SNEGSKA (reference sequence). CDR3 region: CSASFSGSGLYEQYF.

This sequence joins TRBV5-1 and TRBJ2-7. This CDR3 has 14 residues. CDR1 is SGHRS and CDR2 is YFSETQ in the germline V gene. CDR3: CASSWTEVSYEQYF. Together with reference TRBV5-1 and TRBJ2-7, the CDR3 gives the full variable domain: KAGVTQTPRYLIKTRGQQVTLSCSPISGHRSVSWYQQTPGQGLQFLFEYFSETQRNKGNFPGRFSGRQFSNSRSEMNVSTLELGDSALYLCASSWTEVSYEQYFGPGTRLTVT.

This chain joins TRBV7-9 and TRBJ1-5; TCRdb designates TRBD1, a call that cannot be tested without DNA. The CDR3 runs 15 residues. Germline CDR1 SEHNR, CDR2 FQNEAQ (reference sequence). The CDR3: CASSLGAGYHQPQHF. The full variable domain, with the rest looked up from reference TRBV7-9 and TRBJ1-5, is DTGVSQNPRHKITKRGQNVTFRCDPISEHNRLYWYRQTLGQGPEFLTYFQNEAQLEKSRLLSDRFSAERPKGSFSTLEIQRTEQGDSAMYLCASSLGAGYHQPQHFGDGTRLSIL.

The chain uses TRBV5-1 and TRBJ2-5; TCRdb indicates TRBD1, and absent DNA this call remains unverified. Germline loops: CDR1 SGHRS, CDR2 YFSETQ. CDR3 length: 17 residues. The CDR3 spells CASRNQWGFPVGETQYF.

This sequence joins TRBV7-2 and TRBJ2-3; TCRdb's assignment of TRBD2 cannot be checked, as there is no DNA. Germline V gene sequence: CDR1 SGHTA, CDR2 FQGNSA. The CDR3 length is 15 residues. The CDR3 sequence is CASSQSWFSTDTQYF.

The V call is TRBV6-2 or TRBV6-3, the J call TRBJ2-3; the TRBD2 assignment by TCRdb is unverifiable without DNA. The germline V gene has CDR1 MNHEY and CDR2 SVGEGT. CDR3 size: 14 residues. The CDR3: CASSTGVWTDTQYF.